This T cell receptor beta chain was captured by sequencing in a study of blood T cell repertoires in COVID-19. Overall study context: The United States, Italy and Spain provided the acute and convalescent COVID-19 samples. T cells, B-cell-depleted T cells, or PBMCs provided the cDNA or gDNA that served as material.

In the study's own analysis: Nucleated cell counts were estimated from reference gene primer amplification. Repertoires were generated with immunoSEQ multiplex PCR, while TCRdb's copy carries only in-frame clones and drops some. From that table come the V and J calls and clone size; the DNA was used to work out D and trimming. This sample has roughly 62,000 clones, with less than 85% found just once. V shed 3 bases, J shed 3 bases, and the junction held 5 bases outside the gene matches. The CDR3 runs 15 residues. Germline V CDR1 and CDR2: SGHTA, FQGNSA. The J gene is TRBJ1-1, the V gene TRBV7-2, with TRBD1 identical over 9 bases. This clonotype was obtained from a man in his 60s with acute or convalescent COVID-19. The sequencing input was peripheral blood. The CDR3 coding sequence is TGTGCCAGCAGCTTCCCAACAGGGGGCCACACTGAAGCTTTCTTT. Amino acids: CASSFPTGGHTEAFF.